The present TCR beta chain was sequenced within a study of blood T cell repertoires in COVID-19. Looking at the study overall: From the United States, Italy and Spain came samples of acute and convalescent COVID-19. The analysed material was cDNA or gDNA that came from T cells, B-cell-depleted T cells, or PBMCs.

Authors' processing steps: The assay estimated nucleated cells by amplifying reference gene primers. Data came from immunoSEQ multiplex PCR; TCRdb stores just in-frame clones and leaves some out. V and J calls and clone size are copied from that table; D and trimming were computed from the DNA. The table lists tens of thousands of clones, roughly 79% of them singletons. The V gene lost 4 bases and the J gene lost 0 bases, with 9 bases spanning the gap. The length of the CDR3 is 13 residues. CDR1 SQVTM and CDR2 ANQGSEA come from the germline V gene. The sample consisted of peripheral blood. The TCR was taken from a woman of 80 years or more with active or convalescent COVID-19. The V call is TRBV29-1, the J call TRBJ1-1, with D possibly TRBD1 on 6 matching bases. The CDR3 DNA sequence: TGCAGCGTTGCAACAGGGCTGAACACTGAAGCTTTCTTT. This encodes CSVATGLNTEAFF.